This is a list of T cell receptor beta chains from one sample in a study of T cell responses to AZD1222 COVID-19 vaccine. Clones were sequenced by immunoSEQ multiplex PCR, and TCRdb holds only the in-frame ones, with some missing. The sample includes about 200,000 clones, approximately 93% of them seen just once. Here the sequenced sample was peripheral blood, taken 28 days after the second AZD1222 dose. All receptors derive from an adult who received the AZD1222 COVID-19 vaccine. CDR3s include the opening cysteine and the closing phenylalanine or tryptophan. A D gene is named only where the DNA matches it firmly. Size tells how often a clone was seen (once, few, many) or the class of an expanded clone, and some rows leave it out.

>.|.|TRBJ1-6|TRBV12-3/TRBV12-4
CASSPKGRSPLHF
TGTGCCAGCAGCCCAAAGGGGCGGTCACCCCTCCACTTT
>.|.|TRBJ1-4|TRBV7-2
CASSLWGWEGTTNEKLFF
TGTGCCAGCAGCTTATGGGGTTGGGAGGGTACAACTAATGAAAAACTGTTTTTT
>once|.|TRBJ2-1|TRBV30
CAWSALYEQFF
TGTGCCTGGAGTGCCCTCTATGAGCAGTTCTTC
>.|.|TRBJ2-3|TRBV5-4
CASSRGSAGDTQYF
TGTGCCAGCAGCCGGGGTTCAGCGGGAGATACGCAGTATTTT
>.|TRBD1|TRBJ1-2|TRBV2
CASRDRSTGYGYTF
TGTGCCAGCAGGGACAGGTCGACAGGCTATGGCTACACCTTC
>.|.|TRBJ1-2|TRBV6-6
CASSPEVYGYTF
TGTGCCAGCAGTCCCGAGGTCTATGGCTACACCTTC
>once|.|TRBJ2-3|TRBV25-1
CASSTRTEGTDTQYF
TGTGCCAGCAGTACCCGTACAGAAGGCACAGATACGCAGTATTTT
>.|TRBD1|TRBJ1-2|TRBV28
CASSPATGFYGYTF
TGTGCCAGCAGCCCGGCGACAGGGTTCTATGGCTACACCTTC
>.|TRBD2|TRBJ2-5|TRBV7-9
CASSPTTSGGTETQYF
TGTGCCAGCAGCCCAACGACTAGCGGGGGAACGGAGACCCAGTACTTC
>.|TRBD1|TRBJ1-1|TRBV9
CASSVRQGAAPEAFF
TGTGCCAGCAGCGTTCGACAGGGGGCGGCTCCTGAAGCTTTCTTT
>.|.|TRBJ1-4|TRBV5-1
CASSPTTGLATNEKLFF
TGCGCCAGCAGCCCAACGACAGGCCTTGCAACTAATGAAAAACTGTTTTTT
>.|TRBD1|TRBJ2-3|TRBV3-1/TRBV3-2
CASSLDRGRLYF
TGTGCCAGCAGCCTCGACAGGGGGCGACTGTATTTT